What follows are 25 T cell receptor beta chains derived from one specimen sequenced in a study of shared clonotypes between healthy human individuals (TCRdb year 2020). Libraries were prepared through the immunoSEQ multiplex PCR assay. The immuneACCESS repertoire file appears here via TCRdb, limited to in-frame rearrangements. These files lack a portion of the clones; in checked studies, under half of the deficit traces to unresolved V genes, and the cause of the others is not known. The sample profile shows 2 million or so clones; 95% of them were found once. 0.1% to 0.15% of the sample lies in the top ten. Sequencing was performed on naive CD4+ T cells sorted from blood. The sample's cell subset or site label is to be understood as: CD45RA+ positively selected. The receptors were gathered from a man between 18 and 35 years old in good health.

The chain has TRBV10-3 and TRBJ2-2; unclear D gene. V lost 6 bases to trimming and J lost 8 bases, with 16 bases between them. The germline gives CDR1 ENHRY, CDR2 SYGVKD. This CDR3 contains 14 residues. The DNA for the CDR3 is TGTGCCATCAGCCCCCCCGAGCGCCGGGGGGAGCTGTTTTTT. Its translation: CAISPPERRGELFF.

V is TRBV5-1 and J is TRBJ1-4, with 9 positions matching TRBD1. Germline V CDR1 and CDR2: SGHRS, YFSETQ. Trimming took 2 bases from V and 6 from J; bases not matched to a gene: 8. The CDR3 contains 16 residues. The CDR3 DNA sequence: TGCGCCAGCAGCTTTACCGGGACAGGGTATGATGAAAAACTGTTTTTT. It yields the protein CASSFTGTGYDEKLFF.

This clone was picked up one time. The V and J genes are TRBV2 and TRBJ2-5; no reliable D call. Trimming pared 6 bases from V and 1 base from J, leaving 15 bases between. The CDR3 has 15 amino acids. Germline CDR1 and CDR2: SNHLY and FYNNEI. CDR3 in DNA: TGTGCCAGCAGAAACCGCGGCCAACTCCAAGAGACCCAGTACTTC. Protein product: CASRNRGQLQETQYF.

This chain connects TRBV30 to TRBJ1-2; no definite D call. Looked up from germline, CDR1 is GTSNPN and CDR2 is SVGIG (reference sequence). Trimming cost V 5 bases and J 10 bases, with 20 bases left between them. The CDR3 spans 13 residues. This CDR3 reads CAWSLAGYSDYTF. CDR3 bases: TGTGCCTGGTCCCTAGCGGGGTACAGCGACTACACCTTC. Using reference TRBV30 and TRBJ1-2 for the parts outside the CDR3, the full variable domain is SQTIHQWPATLVQPVGSPLSLECTVEGTSNPNLYWYRQAAGRGLQLLFYSVGIGQISSEVPQNLSASRPQDRQFILSSKKLLLSDSGFYLCAWSLAGYSDYTFGSGTRLTVV.

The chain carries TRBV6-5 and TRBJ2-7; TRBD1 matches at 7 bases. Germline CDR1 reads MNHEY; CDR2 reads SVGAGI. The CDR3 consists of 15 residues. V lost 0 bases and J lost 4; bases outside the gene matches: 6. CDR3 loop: CASSYSGDRTYEQYF. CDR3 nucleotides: TGTGCCAGCAGTTACTCGGGGGACAGAACTTACGAGCAGTACTTC.

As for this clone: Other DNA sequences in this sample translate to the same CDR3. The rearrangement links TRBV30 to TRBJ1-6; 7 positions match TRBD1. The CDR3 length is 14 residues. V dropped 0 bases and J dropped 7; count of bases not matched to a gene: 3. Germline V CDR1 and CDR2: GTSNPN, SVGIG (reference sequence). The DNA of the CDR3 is TGTGCCTGGAGTGTATCAGGGGGAAATTCACCCCTCCACTTT. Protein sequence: CAWSVSGGNSPLHF. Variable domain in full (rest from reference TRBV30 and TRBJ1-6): SQTIHQWPATLVQPVGSPLSLECTVEGTSNPNLYWYRQAAGRGLQLLFYSVGIGQISSEVPQNLSASRPQDRQFILSSKKLLLSDSGFYLCAWSVSGGNSPLHFGNGTRLTVT.

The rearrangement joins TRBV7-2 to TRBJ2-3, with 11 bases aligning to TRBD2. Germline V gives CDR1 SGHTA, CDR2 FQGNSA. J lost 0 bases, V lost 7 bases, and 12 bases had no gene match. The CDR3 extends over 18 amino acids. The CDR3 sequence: CASNEGRLAGYSTDTQYF. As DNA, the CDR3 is TGTGCCAGCAACGAGGGAAGACTAGCGGGGTATAGCACAGATACGCAGTATTTT.

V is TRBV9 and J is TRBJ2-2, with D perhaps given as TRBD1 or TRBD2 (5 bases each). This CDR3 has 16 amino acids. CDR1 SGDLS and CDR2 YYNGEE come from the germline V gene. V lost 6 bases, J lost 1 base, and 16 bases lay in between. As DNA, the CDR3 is TGTGCCAGCACCGGGACCGCTACCCAGAACACCGGGGAGCTGTTTTTT. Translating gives CASTGTATQNTGELFF. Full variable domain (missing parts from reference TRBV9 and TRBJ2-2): DSGVTQTPKHLITATGQRVTLRCSPRSGDLSVYWYQQSLDQGLQFLIQYYNGEERAKGNILERFSAQQFPDLHSELNLSSLELGDSALYFCASTGTATQNTGELFFGEGSRLTVL.

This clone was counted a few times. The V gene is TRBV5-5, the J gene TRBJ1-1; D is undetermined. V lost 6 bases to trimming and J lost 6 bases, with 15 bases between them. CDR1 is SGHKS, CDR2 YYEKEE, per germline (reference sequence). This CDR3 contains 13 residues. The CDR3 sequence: CASMRPGGSEAFF. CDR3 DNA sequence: TGTGCCAGCATGAGACCGGGAGGGTCTGAAGCTTTCTTT.

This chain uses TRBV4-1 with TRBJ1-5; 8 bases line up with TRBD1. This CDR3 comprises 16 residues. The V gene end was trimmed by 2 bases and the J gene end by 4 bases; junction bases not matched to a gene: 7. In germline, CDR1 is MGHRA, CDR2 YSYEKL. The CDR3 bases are TGCGCCAGCAGCCAACTACTGACAGGGGTAAATCAGCCCCAGCATTTT. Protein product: CASSQLLTGVNQPQHF.

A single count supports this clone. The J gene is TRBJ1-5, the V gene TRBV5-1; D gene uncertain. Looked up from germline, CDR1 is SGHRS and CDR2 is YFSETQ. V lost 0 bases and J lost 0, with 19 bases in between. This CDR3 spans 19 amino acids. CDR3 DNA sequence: TGCGCCAGCAGCTTGGGTCCCTCGACAAGGGCTTATAGCAATCAGCCCCAGCATTTT. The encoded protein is CASSLGPSTRAYSNQPQHF.

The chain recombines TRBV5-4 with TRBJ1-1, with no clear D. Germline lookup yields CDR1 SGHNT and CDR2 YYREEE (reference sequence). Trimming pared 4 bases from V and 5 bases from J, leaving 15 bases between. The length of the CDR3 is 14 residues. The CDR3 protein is CASSEVPTGTEAFF. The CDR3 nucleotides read TGTGCCAGCAGCGAGGTACCTACGGGAACTGAAGCTTTCTTT. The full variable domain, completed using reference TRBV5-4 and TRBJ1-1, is ETGVTQSPTHLIKTRGQQVTLRCSSQSGHNTVSWYQQALGQGPQFIFQYYREEENGRGNFPPRFSGLQFPNYSSELNVNALELDDSALYLCASSEVPTGTEAFFGQGTRLTVV.

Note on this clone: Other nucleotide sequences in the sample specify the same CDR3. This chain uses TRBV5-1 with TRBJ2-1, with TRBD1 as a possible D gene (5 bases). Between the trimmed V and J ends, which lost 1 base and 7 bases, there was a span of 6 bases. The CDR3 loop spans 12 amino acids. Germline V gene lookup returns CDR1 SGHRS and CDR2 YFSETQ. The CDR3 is CASSLSGNEQFF. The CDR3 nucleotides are TGCGCCAGCAGCTTGTCAGGGAATGAGCAGTTCTTC.

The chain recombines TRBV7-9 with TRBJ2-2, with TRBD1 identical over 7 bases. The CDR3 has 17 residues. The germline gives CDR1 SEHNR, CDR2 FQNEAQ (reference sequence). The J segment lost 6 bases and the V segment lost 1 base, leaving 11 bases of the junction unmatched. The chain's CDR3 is CASSLDWEGGTAGELFF. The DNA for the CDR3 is TGTGCCAGCAGCTTAGATTGGGAAGGGGGCACCGCCGGGGAGCTGTTTTTT.

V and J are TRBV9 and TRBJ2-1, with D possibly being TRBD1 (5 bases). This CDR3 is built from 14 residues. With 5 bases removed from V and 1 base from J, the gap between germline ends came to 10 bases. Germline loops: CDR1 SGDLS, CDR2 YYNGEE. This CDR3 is CASSAGWSYNEQFF. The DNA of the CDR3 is TGTGCCAGCAGTGCAGGGTGGTCCTACAATGAGCAGTTCTTC. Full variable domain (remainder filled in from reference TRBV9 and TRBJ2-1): DSGVTQTPKHLITATGQRVTLRCSPRSGDLSVYWYQQSLDQGLQFLIQYYNGEERAKGNILERFSAQQFPDLHSELNLSSLELGDSALYFCASSAGWSYNEQFFGPGTRLTVL.

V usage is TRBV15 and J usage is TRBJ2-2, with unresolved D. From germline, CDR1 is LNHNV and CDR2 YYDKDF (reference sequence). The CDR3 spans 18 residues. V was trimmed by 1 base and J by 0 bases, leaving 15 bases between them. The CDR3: CATSRGLHPRANTGELFF. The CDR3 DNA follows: TGTGCCACCAGCAGAGGCCTTCACCCAAGGGCGAACACCGGGGAGCTGTTTTTT.

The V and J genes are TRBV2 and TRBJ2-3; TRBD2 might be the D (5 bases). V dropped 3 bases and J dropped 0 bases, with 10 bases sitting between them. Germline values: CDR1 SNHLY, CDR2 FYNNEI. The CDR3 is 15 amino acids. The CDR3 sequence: CASSDTGISTDTQYF. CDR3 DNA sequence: TGTGCCAGCAGTGATACGGGGATAAGCACAGATACGCAGTATTTT.

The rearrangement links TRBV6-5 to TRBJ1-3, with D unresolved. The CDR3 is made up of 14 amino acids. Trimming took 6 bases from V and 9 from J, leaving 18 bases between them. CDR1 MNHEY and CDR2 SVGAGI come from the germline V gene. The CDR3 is CASSQLGSLGTIYF. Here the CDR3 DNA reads TGTGCCAGCAGCCAACTAGGGAGCCTGGGCACCATATATTTT.

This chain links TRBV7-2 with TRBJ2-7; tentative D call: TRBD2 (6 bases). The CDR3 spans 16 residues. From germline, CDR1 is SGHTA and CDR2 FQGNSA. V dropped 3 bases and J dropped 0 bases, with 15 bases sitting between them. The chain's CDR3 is CASSFSTSGPSYEQYF. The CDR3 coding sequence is TGTGCCAGCAGCTTTTCTACAAGCGGGCCCTCCTACGAGCAGTACTTC.

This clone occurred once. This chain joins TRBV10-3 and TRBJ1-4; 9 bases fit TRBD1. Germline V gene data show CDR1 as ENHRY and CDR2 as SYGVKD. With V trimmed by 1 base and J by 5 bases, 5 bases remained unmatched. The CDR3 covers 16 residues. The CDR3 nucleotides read TGTGCCATCAGTGAGTTAATGACAGGGGGAAATGAAAAACTGTTTTTT. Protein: CAISELMTGGNEKLFF.

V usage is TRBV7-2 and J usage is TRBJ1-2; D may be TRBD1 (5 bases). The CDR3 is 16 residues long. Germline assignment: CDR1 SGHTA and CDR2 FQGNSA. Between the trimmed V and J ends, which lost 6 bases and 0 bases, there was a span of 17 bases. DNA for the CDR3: TGTGCCAGCAGTCCGACGAGGGACTATGCTAACTATGGCTACACCTTC. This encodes CASSPTRDYANYGYTF. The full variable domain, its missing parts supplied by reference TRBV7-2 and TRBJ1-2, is GAGVSQSPSNKVTEKGKDVELRCDPISGHTALYWYRQSLGQGLEFLIYFQGNSAPDKSGLPSDRFSAERTGGSVSTLTIQRTQQEDSAVYLCASSPTRDYANYGYTFGSGTRLTVV.

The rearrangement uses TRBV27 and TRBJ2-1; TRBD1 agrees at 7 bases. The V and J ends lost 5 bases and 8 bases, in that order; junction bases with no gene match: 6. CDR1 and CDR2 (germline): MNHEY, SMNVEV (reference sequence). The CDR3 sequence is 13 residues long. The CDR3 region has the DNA TGTGCCAGCAGTCGCCGAGGGGGCGATGAGCAGTTCTTC. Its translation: CASSRRGGDEQFF.

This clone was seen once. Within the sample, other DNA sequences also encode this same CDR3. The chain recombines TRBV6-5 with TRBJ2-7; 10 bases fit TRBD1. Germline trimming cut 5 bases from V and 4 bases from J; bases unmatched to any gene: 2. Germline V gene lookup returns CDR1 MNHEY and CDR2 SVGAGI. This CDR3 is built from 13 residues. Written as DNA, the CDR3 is TGTGCCAGCAGTAGGGACAGGGGTTACGAGCAGTACTTC. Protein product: CASSRDRGYEQYF.

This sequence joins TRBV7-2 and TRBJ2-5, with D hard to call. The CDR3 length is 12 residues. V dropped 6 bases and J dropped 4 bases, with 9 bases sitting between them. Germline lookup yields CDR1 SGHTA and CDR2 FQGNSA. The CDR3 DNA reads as TGTGCCAGCAGTCCCCCTGGAGAGACCCAGTACTTC. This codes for CASSPPGETQYF.

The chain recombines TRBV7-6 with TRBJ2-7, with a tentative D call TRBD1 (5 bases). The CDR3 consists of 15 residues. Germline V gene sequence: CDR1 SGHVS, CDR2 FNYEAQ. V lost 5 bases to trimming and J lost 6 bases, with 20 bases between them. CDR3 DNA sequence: TGTGCCAGCAGCACCCCCTCAGGGAAGTCGGTCGAGCAGTACTTC. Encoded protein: CASSTPSGKSVEQYF. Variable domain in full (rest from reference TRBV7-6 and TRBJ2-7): GAGVSQSPRYKVTKRGQDVALRCDPISGHVSLYWYRQALGQGPEFLTYFNYEAQQDKSGLPNDRFSAERPEGSISTLTIQRTEQRDSAMYRCASSTPSGKSVEQYFGPGTRLTVT.